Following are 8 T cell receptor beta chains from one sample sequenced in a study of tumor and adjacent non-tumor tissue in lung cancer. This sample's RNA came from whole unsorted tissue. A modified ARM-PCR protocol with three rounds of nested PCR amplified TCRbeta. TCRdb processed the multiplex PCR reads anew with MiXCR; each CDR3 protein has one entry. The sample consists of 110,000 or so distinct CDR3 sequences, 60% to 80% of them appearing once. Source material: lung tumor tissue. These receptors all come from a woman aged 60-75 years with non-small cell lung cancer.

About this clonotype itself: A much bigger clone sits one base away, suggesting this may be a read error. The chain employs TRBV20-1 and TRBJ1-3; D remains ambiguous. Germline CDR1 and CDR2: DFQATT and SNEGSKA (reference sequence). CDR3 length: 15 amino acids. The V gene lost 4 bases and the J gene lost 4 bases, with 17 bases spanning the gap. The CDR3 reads CSANPGRRSGNTIYF. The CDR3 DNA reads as TGCAGTGCTAATCCGGGCAGGAGATCCGGAAACACCATATATTTT.

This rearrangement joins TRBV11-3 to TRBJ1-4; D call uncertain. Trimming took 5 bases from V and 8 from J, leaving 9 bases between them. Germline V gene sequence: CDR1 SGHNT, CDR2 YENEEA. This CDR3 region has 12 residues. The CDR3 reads CASSLEQEKLFF. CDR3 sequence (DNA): TGTGCCAGCAGCCTCGAGCAGGAAAAACTGTTTTTT.

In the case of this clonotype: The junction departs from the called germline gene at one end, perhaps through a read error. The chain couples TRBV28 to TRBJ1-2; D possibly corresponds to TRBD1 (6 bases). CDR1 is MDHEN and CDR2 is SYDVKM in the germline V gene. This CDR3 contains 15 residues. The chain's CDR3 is CSSSFLGGRFFGYTF. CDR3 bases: TGTTCCAGCAGTTTTCTTGGGGGGCGCTTTTTTGGCTACACCTTC.

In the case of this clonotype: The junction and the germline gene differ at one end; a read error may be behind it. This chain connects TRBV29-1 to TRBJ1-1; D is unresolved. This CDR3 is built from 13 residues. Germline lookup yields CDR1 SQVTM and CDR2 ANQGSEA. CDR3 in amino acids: CSTEQNMNTETFF. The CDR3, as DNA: TGCAGCACCGAACAGAATATGAACACTGAAACTTTCTTT.

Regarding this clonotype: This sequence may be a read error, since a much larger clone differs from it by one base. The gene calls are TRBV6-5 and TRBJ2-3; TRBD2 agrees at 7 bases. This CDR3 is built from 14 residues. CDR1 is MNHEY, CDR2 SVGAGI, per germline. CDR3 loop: CASSPQTSTDTHYF. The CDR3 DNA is TGTGCCAGCAGTCCCCAGACTAGCACAGATACGCATTATTTT.

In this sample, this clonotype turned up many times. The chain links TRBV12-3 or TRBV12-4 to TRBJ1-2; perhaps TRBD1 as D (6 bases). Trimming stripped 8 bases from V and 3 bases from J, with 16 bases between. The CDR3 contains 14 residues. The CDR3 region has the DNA TGTGCCAGCCGCGAACAGGGCATAGACTATGGCTACACCTTC. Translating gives CASREQGIDYGYTF.

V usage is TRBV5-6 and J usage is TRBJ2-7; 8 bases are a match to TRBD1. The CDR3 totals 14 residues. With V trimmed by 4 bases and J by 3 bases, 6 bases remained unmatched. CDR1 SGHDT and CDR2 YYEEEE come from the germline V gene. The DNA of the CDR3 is TGTGCCAGCAGCAGGGTCAGGGGGCTCTACGAGCAGTACTTC. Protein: CASSRVRGLYEQYF.

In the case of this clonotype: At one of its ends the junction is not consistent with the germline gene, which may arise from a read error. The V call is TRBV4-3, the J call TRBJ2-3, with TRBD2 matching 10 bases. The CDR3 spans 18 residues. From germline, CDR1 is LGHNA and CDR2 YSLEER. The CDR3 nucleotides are TGTGTCAGCAACCAAGAGGAATCAGCGGGAGGGCATTCAGATACGCAGTATTTT. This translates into CVSNQEESAGGHSDTQYF.